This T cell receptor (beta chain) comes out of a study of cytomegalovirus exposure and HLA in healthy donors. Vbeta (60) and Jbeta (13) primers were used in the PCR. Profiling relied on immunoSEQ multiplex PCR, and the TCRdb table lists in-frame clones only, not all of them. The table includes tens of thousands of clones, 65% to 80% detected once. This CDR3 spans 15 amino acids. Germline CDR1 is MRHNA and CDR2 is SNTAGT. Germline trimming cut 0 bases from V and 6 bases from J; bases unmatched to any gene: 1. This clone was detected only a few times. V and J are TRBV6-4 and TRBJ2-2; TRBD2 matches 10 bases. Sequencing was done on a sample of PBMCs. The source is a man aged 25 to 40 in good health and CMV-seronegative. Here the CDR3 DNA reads TGTGCCAGCAGTGACTCAGCGGGGGGGCCCGGGGAGCTGTTTTTT. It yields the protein CASSDSAGGPGELFF.